This T cell receptor beta chain was recorded in a study of cytomegalovirus exposure and HLA in healthy donors. CDR3 length: 16 residues. CDR1 MDHEN and CDR2 SYDVKM come from the germline V gene. J was trimmed by 4 bases and V by 2 bases; bases with no gene match: 9. The PCR contained 60 Vbeta and 13 Jbeta primers. The repertoire was sequenced with immunoSEQ multiplex PCR; TCRdb's copy has only in-frame clones and lacks some. The sample consists of 70,000 or so clones, around 91% of them appearing once. Material for sequencing was PBMCs. This sequence joins TRBV28 and TRBJ2-5; TRBD2 agrees at 8 bases. The receptor's source is a woman between 25 and 40 years old in good health and CMV-seropositive. The CDR3 protein is CASSLTARGGRETQYF. The CDR3 DNA sequence: TGTGCCAGCAGTTTAACCGCTCGGGGGGGCCGAGAGACCCAGTACTTC.